This T cell receptor (beta chain) emerged from a study of control samples from healthy donors and cancer patients. Assay: immunoSEQ multiplex PCR; the TCRdb copy retains only in-frame clones and omits some. The sample shows about 190,000 clones, 90% to 95% of them seen only once. The TCR originated in a man aged 30 to 45 in good health. Sequencing was carried out using blood.

CDR3 sequence reads: CASSTGTNYEQYF. CDR3 nucleotide sequence: TGTGCCAGCAGTACCGGGACCAACTACGAGCAGTACTTC. The chain combines TRBV5-6 with TRBJ2-7, with D possibly being TRBD1 or TRBD2 (5 bases each). The CDR3 has 13 residues. With 5 bases removed from V and 3 bases from J, the gap between germline ends came to 12 bases. CDR1 and CDR2 from the germline V gene are SGHDT and YYEEEE. Using reference TRBV5-6 and TRBJ2-7 for the parts outside the CDR3, the full variable domain is DAGVTQSPTHLIKTRGQQVTLRCSPKSGHDTVSWYQQALGQGPQFIFQYYEEEERQRGNFPDRFSGHQFPNYSSELNVNALLLGDSALYLCASSTGTNYEQYFGPGTRLTVT.